Shown below are 19 T cell receptor beta chains from a single sample sequenced in a study of blood T cells in healthy people across ages. Primers used in a second PCR of roughly 7 to 12 cycles were a sample-barcoded 5' primer and a J-beta primer mix. TCRdb passed the 5' RACE reads through MiXCR, listing each CDR3 protein once. Counted here are 550,000 to 750,000 distinct CDR3 sequences, around 20% occurring once; the ten biggest clones make up roughly 3.9%. Sequencing was carried out using blood. The receptors stem from a man between 70 and 80 years old in good health.

Notes on this clonotype: One junction end does not reproduce the germline sequence, and a read error may be involved. The chain uses TRBV5-1 and TRBJ2-4; perhaps TRBD2 as D (6 bases). Germline V gene lookup returns CDR1 SGHRS and CDR2 YFSETQ. This CDR3 region has 15 residues. CDR3 sequence (DNA): TGCGCCAGCAGCCCGGAGGGTGGGGCGCAAAACATTCAGCACTTC. It specifies CASSPEGGAQNIQHF.

In its sample, this clonotype was seen many times. This chain uses TRBV2 with TRBJ2-6; the D is unclear. The CDR3 is 15 residues long. Between the trimmed V and J ends, which lost 1 base and 2 bases, there was a span of 6 bases. CDR1 is SNHLY, CDR2 FYNNEI, per germline. The CDR3 loop is CASSEVGTGANVLTF. CDR3 nucleotide sequence: TGTGCCAGCAGTGAAGTAGGGACTGGGGCCAACGTCCTGACTTTC.

This clonotype was counted between two and nine times. Possible read error: a much larger clone is one base away. This chain joins TRBV7-9 and TRBJ2-7, with a weak D call TRBD1 (5 bases). This CDR3 region has 12 residues. Germline CDR1 SEHNR, CDR2 FQNEAQ (reference sequence). V shed 5 bases and J shed 3 bases, with 8 bases lying between them. CDR3: CASSIDSYEQYF. Here the CDR3 DNA reads TGTGCCAGCAGCATAGACAGCTACGAGCAGTACTTC.

This clonotype came up a few times. J is TRBJ1-4 and V is TRBV20-1, with a possible D match to TRBD1 (6 bases). Germline V gives CDR1 DFQATT, CDR2 SNEGSKA (reference sequence). The length of the CDR3 is 13 residues. V was pared by 6 bases and J by 4 bases, with 12 bases between. This CDR3 is CSAQGPSNEKLFF. DNA for the CDR3: TGCAGTGCACAGGGACCGAGTAATGAAAAACTGTTTTTT.

The table lists this clonotype with a few counts. CDR3 DNA: TGTGCCAGCAGCTTCAAGCAGCCCCCGGGGGAGACCCAGTACTTC. Translated, it gives CASSFKQPPGETQYF. The chain carries TRBV5-4 and TRBJ2-5, with a tentative D call TRBD2 (5 bases). Germline CDR1 is SGHNT and CDR2 is YYREEE (reference sequence). The CDR3 is made up of 15 amino acids. The V end lost 2 bases, the J end lost 5 bases, and 16 bases lay between the germline ends.

The chain joins TRBV27 to TRBJ2-5; tentatively, D is TRBD1 (5 bases). The better agreement between TRBJ2-7 and the DNA end casts doubt on the J call. Germline V gene data show CDR1 as MNHEY and CDR2 as SMNVEV (reference sequence). This CDR3 is built from 16 residues. CDR3 sequence: CASSLSHKQVPYEQYF. CDR3 bases: TGTGCCAGCAGTTTATCCCATAAACAGGTCCCGTACGAGCAGTACTTC.

The rearrangement joins TRBV10-3 to TRBJ2-5; possibly TRBD1 for D (5 bases). This CDR3 comprises 12 residues. CDR1 is ENHRY, CDR2 SYGVKD, per germline. Trimming shortened V by 8 bases and J by 2 bases, and 9 bases separated the two germline ends. CDR3 residues: CAIAQEQETQYF. The CDR3 nucleotides are TGTGCCATCGCACAGGAGCAAGAGACCCAGTACTTC.

This clonotype has a count of ten or more. The chain is built from TRBV28 and TRBJ2-1; D gene ambiguous. Germline V gene data show CDR1 as MDHEN and CDR2 as SYDVKM. V lost 3 bases, J lost 5 bases, and 14 bases lay in between. CDR3 size: 15 residues. The CDR3 coding sequence is TGTGCCAGCAGTTTTGCCGGCGGAAGAAACAATGAGCAGTTCTTC. Protein: CASSFAGGRNNEQFF.

Only a few counts were recorded for this clonotype. The V and J genes are TRBV5-1 and TRBJ2-6, with D tentatively TRBD1 (5 bases). With 1 base removed from V and 5 bases from J, the gap between germline ends came to 16 bases. The CDR3 spans 17 residues. Per germline, CDR1 SGHRS and CDR2 YFSETQ. As DNA, the CDR3 is TGCGCCAGCAGCTTGTTCCGAGACAGCCCTAGGGCCAACGTCCTGACTTTC. Translation gives CASSLFRDSPRANVLTF.

This clonotype was counted a few times. The chain links TRBV3-1 to TRBJ1-2, with 9 bases aligning to TRBD1. The CDR3 runs to 17 residues. V lost 2 bases, J lost 4 bases, and 11 bases stayed unmatched. Germline V gives CDR1 LGHDT, CDR2 YNNKEL (reference sequence). CDR3 residues: CASSQITSGTGPYGYTF. The CDR3 coding sequence is TGTGCCAGCAGCCAAATTACTTCCGGGACAGGGCCCTATGGCTACACCTTC.

The V gene is TRBV7-9, the J gene TRBJ2-2; D gene ambiguous. Germline assignment: CDR1 SEHNR and CDR2 FQNEAQ (reference sequence). The CDR3 spans 14 residues. V dropped 7 bases and J dropped 1 base, with 10 bases sitting between them. This chain's CDR3 is CASTDRMNTGELFF. CDR3 DNA: TGTGCCAGCACCGACCGGATGAACACCGGGGAGCTGTTTTTT.

This chain connects TRBV20-1 to TRBJ2-5; 8 bases fit TRBD1. Judging by the DNA end, TRBJ2-7 fits better; the J call may be wrong. Per the germline V gene, CDR1 is DFQATT and CDR2 is SNEGSKA (reference sequence). The CDR3 totals 13 residues. The CDR3 DNA reads as TGCAGTGCAGTTGGACAGGGTCCCTACGAGCAGTACTTC. It is translated as CSAVGQGPYEQYF.

This clonotype has just a few counts. The genes are TRBV12-3 or TRBV12-4 and TRBJ1-5; TRBD1 aligns across 8 bases. The CDR3 contains 17 residues. V gave up 6 bases and J gave up 0 bases; unmatched junction bases: 10. CDR3 coding DNA: TGTGCCAGCAGCCCCCTTGGGACAGGACTTAGCAATCAGCCCCAGCATTTT. The encoded protein is CASSPLGTGLSNQPQHF.

This clonotype was recorded a few times. The rearrangement uses TRBV20-1 and TRBJ2-5, with TRBD2 identical over 9 bases. The J call may not be correct, given that the DNA end is closer to TRBJ2-7. There are 14 residues in the CDR3. Germline CDR1 DFQATT, CDR2 SNEGSKA (reference sequence). The CDR3 is CSARGLSGGYEQYF. CDR3 sequence (DNA): TGCAGTGCTAGAGGACTTAGCGGGGGCTACGAGCAGTACTTC.

The V call is TRBV9, the J call TRBJ2-5; a possible D gene is TRBD1 (6 bases). V was pared by 4 bases and J by 4 bases, with 17 bases between. This CDR3 spans 15 amino acids. The germline CDR1 and CDR2 sequences are SGDLS and YYNGEE. The CDR3 coding sequence is TGTGCCAGCAGCCACTATACAGGGAGCGGAGAGACCCAGTACTTC. Translating gives CASSHYTGSGETQYF.

The J gene is TRBJ2-3, the V gene TRBV9; the D gene could be TRBD1 or TRBD2 (5 bases each). V lost 3 bases to trimming and J lost 5 bases, with 10 bases between them. Germline CDR1 SGDLS, CDR2 YYNGEE. The CDR3 covers 13 residues. The CDR3 sequence is CASSGGAGDTQYF. CDR3 DNA sequence: TGTGCCAGCAGCGGAGGGGCGGGAGATACGCAGTATTTT.

The chain carries TRBV3-1 and TRBJ2-1, with a weak D call TRBD2 (6 bases). The J call may be in error: the DNA end matches TRBJ2-5 better. Germline lookup yields CDR1 LGHDT and CDR2 YNNKEL (reference sequence). The length of the CDR3 is 17 residues. The CDR3 DNA reads TGTGCCAGCAGCCAAGATTTTCCTAGCGCTGGTGAGGAGACCCAGTACTTC. The encoded protein is CASSQDFPSAGEETQYF.

This clonotype was detected only a few times. A junction end diverges from the germline sequence, so it may reflect a read error. The chain recombines TRBV7-2 with TRBJ2-5; D may be TRBD1 (6 bases). Per the germline V gene, CDR1 is SGHTA and CDR2 is FQGNSA. The CDR3 spans 16 residues. CDR3 sequence reads: CAGSLSSGTGLETQYF. DNA for the CDR3: TGTGCCGGCAGCCTCAGCTCGGGTACAGGGCTAGAGACCCAGTACTTC.

The chain joins TRBV5-1 to TRBJ2-4; tentatively, D is TRBD2 (5 bases). The CDR3 covers 14 residues. The V end lost 4 bases, the J end lost 8 bases, and 16 bases lay between the germline ends. The germline gives CDR1 SGHRS, CDR2 YFSETQ. The CDR3 region is CASSRGSGNDIQYF. The CDR3 bases are TGCGCCAGCAGCCGGGGAAGTGGGAATGACATTCAGTACTTC. Looking up the rest from reference TRBV5-1 and TRBJ2-4 gives the full variable domain: KAGVTQTPRYLIKTRGQQVTLSCSPISGHRSVSWYQQTPGQGLQFLFEYFSETQRNKGNFPGRFSGRQFSNSRSEMNVSTLELGDSALYLCASSRGSGNDIQYFGAGTRLSVL.